A selection of T cell receptor beta chains follows, all from one sample in a study of cytomegalovirus exposure and HLA in healthy donors. The method was immunoSEQ multiplex PCR; TCRdb's version includes in-frame clones alone and lacks a portion of them. The sample totals approximately 120,000 clones. The sample was PBMCs. Every receptor here comes from a man aged 18 to 35 in good health and CMV-seronegative. Each CDR3 is given without its conserved first and last residue.

v_call: TRBV10-2; cdr3_aa: ASSLGVSPLH
v_call: TRBV7-6; cdr3_aa: ASSPWASSGANVLT
v_call: TRBV18; cdr3_aa: ASSSVFYEQF
v_call: TRBV19; cdr3_aa: ASSIGLVQNEQF
v_call: TRBV29-1; cdr3_aa: SVESLGTGREGNTIY
v_call: TRBV19; cdr3_aa: ASSPASGGYSTDTQY
v_call: TRBV18; cdr3_aa: ASSPRLASGTSTDTQY
v_call: TRBV29-1; cdr3_aa: SVGLGVDTQY
v_call: TRBV5-1; cdr3_aa: ASSLIPGGASGNTIY
v_call: TRBV6-5; cdr3_aa: ASSLVRTGEGYT
v_call: TRBV12-5; cdr3_aa: ASGSGQGAPFEQY
v_call: TRBV28; cdr3_aa: ASRYLRGEQF
v_call: TRBV5-1; cdr3_aa: ASSLVGASPYEQY
v_call: TRBV2; cdr3_aa: ASSTGQGYEQY
v_call: TRBV9; cdr3_aa: ASSGQAYEQY
v_call: TRBV5-4; cdr3_aa: ASSYGLAGAQETQY
v_call: TRBV30; cdr3_aa: AWSLQAGASDTQY
v_call: TRBV6-1; cdr3_aa: ASSSTGENEKLF
v_call: TRBV4-2; cdr3_aa: ASSSRRGSFYGYT
v_call: TRBV5-1; cdr3_aa: ASSPGTSGIAKNIQY
v_call: TRBV13; cdr3_aa: ASSLNRGKNTEAF
v_call: TRBV11-3; cdr3_aa: ARRQAPSNQPQH
v_call: TRBV5-1; cdr3_aa: ASSQGGGDNQPQH
v_call: TRBV10-2; cdr3_aa: ASSEYSRYGYT
v_call: TRBV2; cdr3_aa: ASRQGMNTEAF
v_call: TRBV7-9; cdr3_aa: ASSKAGQTYEQY
v_call: TRBV5-1; cdr3_aa: ASSLAPSQPQH
v_call: TRBV6-5; cdr3_aa: ASSYLRLAHHEQY
v_call: TRBV5-1; cdr3_aa: ASSLEPGANSGANVLT
v_call: TRBV18; cdr3_aa: ASSSDRGYGTGELF
v_call: TRBV29-1; cdr3_aa: SVVTIITGANNPNYGYT
v_call: TRBV19; cdr3_aa: ATSRVLAKNIQY
v_call: TRBV11-2; cdr3_aa: ASRQLGDYT
v_call: TRBV5-1; cdr3_aa: ASSFLAGGANTGELF
v_call: TRBV5-1; cdr3_aa: ASSFLQGTDTQY
v_call: TRBV7-9; cdr3_aa: ASSSIGDRDSGRKDTQY
v_call: TRBV18; cdr3_aa: ASSPTGYGNQPQH
v_call: TRBV6-5; cdr3_aa: ASSYSGGSGNYEQY
v_call: TRBV5-1; cdr3_aa: ASSLGTDLTDTQY
v_call: TRBV5-1; cdr3_aa: ASSFGGQGTAKNIQY
v_call: TRBV9; cdr3_aa: ASSPGTIPGELF